This entry is about one TCR beta chain. The protocol was immunoSEQ multiplex PCR, while the TCRdb copy is restricted to in-frame clones and leaves out a portion. Seen here are tens of thousands of clones, roughly 85% observed once, and the top ten hold about 3.7%. The data are from a study of control samples from healthy donors and cancer patients. The germline CDR1 and CDR2 sequences are SGHRS and YFSETQ. There are 14 residues in the CDR3. Trimming shortened V by 2 bases and J by 3 bases, and 6 bases separated the two germline ends. The clonotype originates from a female donor with melanoma. Sequences were obtained from formalin-fixed, paraffin-embedded tissue. The chain uses TRBV5-1 and TRBJ2-6, with D tentatively TRBD2 (6 bases). The CDR3 nucleotides read TGCGCCAGCAGCTTCGGGAGTGGGGCCAACGTCCTGACTTTC. Its translation: CASSFGSGANVLTF. Supplemented by reference TRBV5-1 and TRBJ2-6, the full variable domain reads KAGVTQTPRYLIKTRGQQVTLSCSPISGHRSVSWYQQTPGQGLQFLFEYFSETQRNKGNFPGRFSGRQFSNSRSEMNVSTLELGDSALYLCASSFGSGANVLTFGAGSRLTVL.